These 19 T cell receptor beta chains came from one sample sequenced in a study of blood T cells in healthy people across ages. Next came a second PCR, run for roughly 6 to 11 cycles, which used a sample-barcoded 5' primer along with a J-beta primer mix. TCRdb re-analysed the 5' RACE reads in MiXCR, keeping a single row per CDR3 protein. The repertoire holds roughly 1,100,000 distinct CDR3 sequences, with almost 25% as singletons. The same sample was also used in a study of T cells of mothers and their children.

Sequences were obtained from blood. Source of these receptors: a girl aged 2 to 9 in good health.

The V call is TRBV28, the J call TRBJ2-2; the match to TRBD1 covers 8 bases. V was clipped by 6 bases and J by 1 base; unmatched bases: 4. Germline CDR1 is MDHEN and CDR2 is SYDVKM. The CDR3 has 15 amino acids. The CDR3 DNA reads as TGTGCCAGCAGCGCCGGGACAGGGAACACCGGGGAGCTGTTTTTT. Translated, it gives CASSAGTGNTGELFF.

This clonotype was observed a few times. The rearrangement uses TRBV4-2 and TRBJ2-1, with 8 bases identical to TRBD2. The germline V gene encodes CDR1 LGHNA and CDR2 YNFKEQ. V was clipped by 6 bases and J by 8 bases; unmatched bases: 6. The CDR3 sequence is 13 residues long. The CDR3 sequence: CASRPGGPDEQFF. The CDR3 DNA is TGTGCCAGCAGACCGGGGGGGCCGGATGAGCAGTTCTTC.

This clonotype turned up a few times. The V and J genes are TRBV20-1 and TRBJ2-5; tentatively, D is TRBD2 (7 bases). Germline-derived CDR1 and CDR2 are DFQATT and SNEGSKA (reference sequence). V was clipped by 6 bases and J by 5 bases, with 22 bases between them. This CDR3 contains 15 residues. CDR3 protein: CSATLTGGPRETQYF. CDR3 sequence (DNA): TGCAGTGCAACCTTAACGGGGGGCCCTCGGGAGACCCAGTACTTC.

The chain links TRBV3-1 to TRBJ2-1; D unclear. In germline, CDR1 is LGHDT, CDR2 YNNKEL (reference sequence). The CDR3 is made up of 16 amino acids. V lost 1 base, J lost 4 bases, and 14 bases lay in between. CDR3 amino acids: CASSQGRSWIYNEQFF. CDR3 sequence (DNA): TGTGCCAGCAGCCAAGGGCGGAGTTGGATTTACAATGAGCAGTTCTTC.

In this sample, this clonotype turned up a few times. V gene TRBV9 combines with J gene TRBJ2-7; a possible D gene is TRBD1 (6 bases). Trimming shortened V by 4 bases and J by 5 bases, and 22 bases separated the two germline ends. The CDR3 length is 16 residues. Germline CDR1 reads SGDLS; CDR2 reads YYNGEE. The CDR3, as DNA: TGTGCCAGCAGCCACATGACAGGCGATTATTGGGACGAGCAGTACTTC. Translated, it gives CASSHMTGDYWDEQYF.

The chain links TRBV7-9 to TRBJ1-1, with 11 positions matching TRBD1. J gave up 4 bases and V 5 bases, and 3 bases lay outside the gene matches. This CDR3 is 14 amino acids long. Germline CDR1 is SEHNR and CDR2 is FQNEAQ (reference sequence). CDR3 sequence: CASSGDRGGTEAFF. The CDR3 DNA follows: TGTGCCAGCAGCGGGGACAGGGGGGGCACTGAAGCTTTCTTT.

This chain joins TRBV20-1 and TRBJ2-2, with a weak D call TRBD1 (6 bases). Trimming shortened V by 0 bases and J by 8 bases, and 28 bases separated the two germline ends. Germline V gives CDR1 DFQATT, CDR2 SNEGSKA (reference sequence). This CDR3 region has 19 residues. The CDR3 region has the DNA TGCAGTGCTAGAGATTCCAGGGGAAATGTTGGCTCTTATGTGGGGGAGCTGTTTTTT. It codes for CSARDSRGNVGSYVGELFF.

The rearrangement uses TRBV6-6 and TRBJ1-1; D remains ambiguous. Germline CDR1 MNHNY, CDR2 SVGAGI (reference sequence). V dropped 6 bases and J dropped 11 bases, with 16 bases sitting between them. This CDR3 spans 12 amino acids. CDR3 protein: CASSSAGSQAFF. The CDR3, as DNA: TGTGCCAGCAGCTCGGCGGGGTCTCAGGCTTTCTTT.

This clonotype appeared a few times. The chain combines TRBV7-9 with TRBJ2-1; 7 bases are a match to TRBD2. The DNA end is a closer match to TRBJ2-5, so the J assignment may be wrong. The CDR3 is 17 residues long. The germline CDR1 and CDR2 sequences are SEHNR and FQNEAQ (reference sequence). CDR3 coding DNA: TGTGCCAGCAGCTCTAGCGGAAGCACCCTGCACGAGGAGACCCAGTACTTC. It is translated as CASSSSGSTLHEETQYF.

V and J are TRBV7-6 and TRBJ1-1; no clear D. Germline values: CDR1 SGHVS, CDR2 FNYEAQ. The CDR3 extends over 13 amino acids. Trimming took off 3 bases at V and 6 bases at J, with 11 bases between the two ends. The CDR3 region is CASSFGNGAEAFF. The CDR3 DNA sequence: TGTGCCAGCAGCTTCGGCAATGGGGCTGAAGCTTTCTTT. Supplemented by reference TRBV7-6 and TRBJ1-1, the full variable domain reads GAGVSQSPRYKVTKRGQDVALRCDPISGHVSLYWYRQALGQGPEFLTYFNYEAQQDKSGLPNDRFSAERPEGSISTLTIQRTEQRDSAMYRCASSFGNGAEAFFGQGTRLTVV.

The V call is TRBV15, the J call TRBJ2-3; D is possibly TRBD1 (6 bases). V lost 3 bases and J lost 2, with 15 bases in between. This CDR3 contains 16 residues. Germline CDR1 and CDR2: LNHNV and YYDKDF (reference sequence). The CDR3 reads CATSRVMGAVTDTQYF. In DNA, the CDR3 is TGTGCCACCAGCAGGGTGATGGGGGCGGTCACAGATACGCAGTATTTT.

This clonotype turned up a few times. The gene calls are TRBV11-1 and TRBJ2-3; 7 bases are shared with TRBD2. The V gene's germline CDR1 is SGHAT and CDR2 FQDESV (reference sequence). There are 17 residues in the CDR3. J gave up 5 bases and V 5 bases, and 16 bases lay outside the gene matches. Here the CDR3 DNA reads TGTGCCAGCAGCCCTTCCCGTCCGGGACTAACAGGAGATACGCAGTATTTT. This encodes CASSPSRPGLTGDTQYF.

This clonotype has only a few counts. The V call is TRBV7-9, the J call TRBJ1-2, with TRBD1 identical over 9 bases. Germline loops: CDR1 SEHNR, CDR2 FQNEAQ (reference sequence). CDR3 length: 15 amino acids. J lost 7 bases, V lost 5 bases, and 11 bases had no gene match. The CDR3 DNA follows: TGTGCCAGCAGCACAGGGGGACAGGGACATCTTGGCTACACCTTC. It specifies CASSTGGQGHLGYTF.

This clonotype was detected many times. The genes are TRBV12-3 or TRBV12-4 and TRBJ1-1; no reliable D call. The length of the CDR3 is 11 residues. V was pared by 6 bases and J by 5 bases, with 7 bases between. The CDR3 nucleotides are TGTGCCAGCAGCTTCGGGACTGAAGCTTTCTTT. Translated: CASSFGTEAFF.

The chain has TRBV19 and TRBJ1-2; 10 positions agree with TRBD1. Trimming removed 3 bases from V and 6 bases from J; junction bases left unmatched: 4. Germline V lookup: CDR1 LNHDA, CDR2 SQIVND (reference sequence). This CDR3 comprises 14 residues. CDR3 nucleotide sequence: TGTGCCAGTAGTATTGGACAGGGGGTAGATGGCTACACCTTC. This sequence encodes CASSIGQGVDGYTF.

This clonotype was counted only a few times. The J gene is TRBJ2-7, the V gene TRBV6-5; either TRBD1 or TRBD2 may fit D (5 bases each). Germline V gene lookup returns CDR1 MNHEY and CDR2 SVGAGI. Trimming removed 2 bases at V and 3 bases at J, with 17 bases between. This CDR3 is built from 16 residues. The CDR3 DNA reads as TGTGCCAGCAGTTACGGTTTTGAAGGGACCCTCTACGAGCAGTACTTC. It yields the protein CASSYGFEGTLYEQYF.

This clonotype turned up a few times. The chain is built from TRBV9 and TRBJ2-1; 16 nucleotides agree with TRBD2. The germline V gene has CDR1 SGDLS and CDR2 YYNGEE. The CDR3 extends over 18 amino acids. J was trimmed by 9 bases and V by 4 bases; bases with no gene match: 13. The CDR3 is CASSKSPGLAGGPGEQFF. The CDR3 DNA is TGTGCCAGCAGCAAATCACCGGGACTAGCGGGGGGGCCTGGTGAGCAGTTCTTC.

This clonotype has just a few counts. The chain recombines TRBV27 with TRBJ1-6, with D possibly TRBD1 on 6 matching bases. The V end was cut by 1 base, the J end by 10 bases, with 14 bases between. In germline, CDR1 is MNHEY, CDR2 SMNVEV (reference sequence). This CDR3 is 15 amino acids long. The CDR3 DNA follows: TGTGCCAGCAGTTTATACTCAGGGGTGGGATCACCCCTCCACTTT. This translates into CASSLYSGVGSPLHF.

This clonotype was counted between two and nine times. At one end the junction does not follow the germline gene, possibly because of a read error. V and J are TRBV9 and TRBJ1-1; D is ambiguous. CDR3 length: 18 amino acids. Germline CDR1 and CDR2: SGDLS and YYNGEE. The CDR3 here is CARSVGIGSTPQNTEAFF. The CDR3 DNA sequence: TGTGCCCGCAGCGTAGGTATAGGGAGCACCCCCCAGAACACTGAAGCTTTCTTT.